Below, 22 T cell receptor beta chains from the same sample are listed, as sequenced in a study of T cell responses to AZD1222 COVID-19 vaccine. The table came from immunoSEQ multiplex PCR; TCRdb's copy has only in-frame clones and leaves some out. This sample has under 300,000 clones, with 93% found just once. The sequences come from peripheral blood, collected on day 0 of AZD1222 vaccination. These TCRs come from an adult in good health.

The gene calls are TRBV3-1 (or the pseudogene TRBV3-2) and TRBJ1-1, with D unclear. CDR3 length: 13 residues. Trimming pared 1 base from V and 8 bases from J, leaving 11 bases between. Germline V gene lookup returns CDR1 LGHDT and CDR2 YNNKEL (reference sequence). Here the CDR3 reads CASSQVGDKEAFF. The CDR3 DNA is TGTGCCAGCAGCCAAGTCGGTGACAAAGAAGCTTTCTTT.

The chain combines TRBV18 with TRBJ2-1, with 9 bases fitting TRBD2. CDR3 length equals 13 residues. From germline, CDR1 is KGHSH and CDR2 LQKENI. V trimming: 3 bases; J trimming: 10 bases; junction bases outside the gene matches: 4. CDR3 coding DNA: TGTGCCAGCTCACCCCTAGCGGGAAGGGAGCAGTTCTTC. Its translation is CASSPLAGREQFF.

This sequence joins TRBV4-1 and TRBJ2-1, with TRBD2 as a possible D gene (6 bases). Germline loops: CDR1 MGHRA, CDR2 YSYEKL. V shed 0 bases and J shed 0 bases, with 12 bases lying between them. The CDR3 contains 17 residues. The CDR3 here is CASSQERAGRSYNEQFF. The CDR3 DNA sequence: TGCGCCAGCAGCCAAGAAAGGGCGGGGCGCTCCTACAATGAGCAGTTCTTC.

V is TRBV29-1 and J is TRBJ1-1; D is undetermined. Trimming took off 4 bases at V and 4 bases at J, with 13 bases between the two ends. CDR3 size: 13 residues. Germline lookup yields CDR1 SQVTM and CDR2 ANQGSEA. In nucleotides, the CDR3 is TGCAGCGTTGCCCCGCCCTTGGGCACTGAAGCTTTCTTT. Protein product: CSVAPPLGTEAFF.

The chain has TRBV7-2 and TRBJ2-1, with D possibly being TRBD1 or TRBD2 (6 bases each). The CDR3 is 14 residues long. Trimming took 11 bases from V and 1 from J, leaving 15 bases between them. Germline V gene data show CDR1 as SGHTA and CDR2 as FQGNSA. CDR3 in amino acids: CASRGGRSYNEQFF. The DNA for the CDR3 is TGTGCCTCTCGAGGGGGGCGTTCCTACAATGAGCAGTTCTTC.

This clone was recorded only once. The chain couples TRBV10-3 to TRBJ2-5; 7 bases are shared with TRBD1. The CDR3 is 12 amino acids. The V and J ends lost 6 bases and 3 bases, in that order; junction bases with no gene match: 1. CDR1 and CDR2 from the germline V gene are ENHRY and SYGVKD. The CDR3, as DNA: TGTGCCATCAGCGGGACAGAAGAGACCCAGTACTTC. Amino acid sequence: CAISGTEETQYF.

This clone was observed a single time. V gene TRBV19 combines with J gene TRBJ2-7, with D perhaps matching TRBD2 (5 bases). Trimming removed 6 bases at V and 2 bases at J, with 17 bases between. Germline values: CDR1 LNHDA, CDR2 SQIVND (reference sequence). This CDR3 has 15 amino acids. The CDR3 is CASRGSGVSPYEQYF. The CDR3, as DNA: TGTGCCAGTAGGGGATCCGGGGTCTCACCCTACGAGCAGTACTTC. Supplemented by reference TRBV19 and TRBJ2-7, the full variable domain reads DGGITQSPKYLFRKEGQNVTLSCEQNLNHDAMYWYRQDPGQGLRLIYYSQIVNDFQKGDIAEGYSVSREKKESFPLTVTSAQKNPTAFYLCASRGSGVSPYEQYFGPGTRLTVT.

The chain has TRBV4-1 and TRBJ1-3, with D possibly TRBD1 on 5 matching bases. Germline V gene sequence: CDR1 MGHRA, CDR2 YSYEKL. This CDR3 region has 15 residues. Trimming took off 3 bases at V and 0 bases at J, with 9 bases between the two ends. The CDR3 region has the DNA TGCGCCAGCAGCCAGGGACGGAACTCTGGAAACACCATATATTTT. Its translation is CASSQGRNSGNTIYF.

The rearrangement links TRBV25-1 to TRBJ2-3; TRBD2 matches 8 bases. The V segment lost 2 bases and the J segment 3 bases; nucleotides outside the gene matches: 1. The CDR3 consists of 14 residues. CDR1 is MGHDK, CDR2 SYGVNS, per germline. The CDR3 sequence is CASSETSGTDTQYF. DNA of the CDR3: TGTGCCAGCAGTGAAACTAGCGGTACAGATACGCAGTATTTT.

This clone was counted a single time. CDR3 bases: TGTGCCAGCAGCTTTATGGGGGCAGGAGATACGCAGTATTTT. It codes for CASSFMGAGDTQYF. The chain combines TRBV7-8 with TRBJ2-3; D possibly corresponds to TRBD1 (6 bases). V was clipped by 3 bases and J by 5 bases, with 12 bases between them. The germline gives CDR1 SGHVS, CDR2 FQNEAQ. The CDR3 consists of 14 residues.

This chain connects TRBV4-3 to TRBJ1-3; no definite D call. Germline V gene data show CDR1 as LGHNA and CDR2 as YSLEER. Trimming shortened V by 0 bases and J by 1 base, and 7 bases separated the two germline ends. This CDR3 has 15 residues. CDR3 coding DNA: TGCGCCAGCAGCCAAGATATGGGGTCTGGAAACACCATATATTTT. Amino acids: CASSQDMGSGNTIYF.

The chain employs TRBV2 and TRBJ2-1, with D tentatively TRBD1 (6 bases). In germline, CDR1 is SNHLY, CDR2 FYNNEI. V lost 6 bases and J 6 bases, leaving 9 bases between the germline ends. This CDR3 has 12 residues. The CDR3 nucleotides read TGTGCCAGCAGGGACAGATTCAATGAGCAGTTCTTC. Its protein product is CASRDRFNEQFF.

The J gene is TRBJ1-2, the V gene TRBV19; D unclear. Germline CDR1 reads LNHDA; CDR2 reads SQIVND (reference sequence). Trimming stripped 4 bases from V and 2 bases from J, with 2 bases between. The CDR3 has 11 amino acids. The CDR3 loop reads CASSTNYGYTF. CDR3 DNA sequence: TGTGCCAGTAGTACCAACTATGGCTACACCTTC.

The V call is TRBV12-3 or TRBV12-4, the J call TRBJ1-5; D is unclear. Trimming removed 6 bases from V and 9 bases from J, with 15 bases in between. This CDR3 is 13 amino acids long. The CDR3 nucleotides read TGTGCCAGCAGCCCGGGCCCTCGAGGGCCCCAGCATTTT. Its protein product is CASSPGPRGPQHF.

The chain links TRBV5-1 to TRBJ1-1; 9 bases match TRBD1. Germline V lookup: CDR1 SGHRS, CDR2 YFSETQ. V shed 4 bases and J 4 bases; nucleotides not matched to a gene: 11. The CDR3 runs to 16 residues. The CDR3 spells CASSPSGGTGTTEAFF. The CDR3 nucleotides read TGCGCCAGCAGCCCTTCGGGGGGGACAGGGACCACTGAAGCTTTCTTT. The full variable domain, completed using reference TRBV5-1 and TRBJ1-1, is KAGVTQTPRYLIKTRGQQVTLSCSPISGHRSVSWYQQTPGQGLQFLFEYFSETQRNKGNFPGRFSGRQFSNSRSEMNVSTLELGDSALYLCASSPSGGTGTTEAFFGQGTRLTVV.

This chain links TRBV19 with TRBJ2-1, with TRBD2 identical over 14 bases. There are 13 residues in the CDR3. Germline trimming cut 10 bases from V and 9 bases from J; bases unmatched to any gene: 5. Germline V gives CDR1 LNHDA, CDR2 SQIVND (reference sequence). The CDR3 protein is CATSGLAGGEQFF. The CDR3 DNA reads as TGTGCCACCAGTGGACTAGCGGGAGGTGAGCAGTTCTTC.

This clone showed up just once. V usage is TRBV7-2 and J usage is TRBJ2-3; 9 nucleotides line up with TRBD2. Trimming removed 3 bases from V and 2 bases from J; junction bases left unmatched: 6. This CDR3 has 16 amino acids. Germline V gene data show CDR1 as SGHTA and CDR2 as FQGNSA. The CDR3 nucleotides read TGTGCCAGCAGCTTCGTCGCGGGGGGGTACACAGATACGCAGTATTTT. Translating it yields CASSFVAGGYTDTQYF.

This chain uses TRBV19 with TRBJ2-3, with 8 bases lining up with TRBD2. Germline values: CDR1 LNHDA, CDR2 SQIVND (reference sequence). The CDR3 is 19 amino acids. V trimming: 3 bases; J trimming: 3 bases; junction bases outside the gene matches: 17. The DNA for the CDR3 is TGTGCCAGTAGTATGCTGGGGGCGGTAGAGCGGGAGCCAACAGATACGCAGTATTTT. Residues: CASSMLGAVEREPTDTQYF.

The chain joins TRBV5-5 to TRBJ1-2; 10 bases map to TRBD1. Germline CDR1 and CDR2: SGHKS and YYEKEE (reference sequence). Germline trimming cut 0 bases from V and 4 bases from J; bases unmatched to any gene: 3. This CDR3 has 15 amino acids. For the CDR3, the DNA is TGTGCCAGCAGCTTGGCGGGACAGGGGATCTATGGCTACACCTTC. Its translation is CASSLAGQGIYGYTF.

The chain has TRBV19 and TRBJ1-2; 10 bases fit TRBD1. Germline CDR1 LNHDA, CDR2 SQIVND (reference sequence). The CDR3 extends over 15 amino acids. Germline trimming cut 5 bases from V and 6 bases from J; bases unmatched to any gene: 9. CDR3 in DNA: TGTGCCAGTAGTCCCTGGACAGGGGGGCGTGATGGCTACACCTTC. It specifies CASSPWTGGRDGYTF.

The V call is TRBV2, the J call TRBJ1-2; TRBD1 might be the D (5 bases). Trimming removed 6 bases at V and 7 bases at J, with 15 bases between. CDR3 size: 13 residues. Germline values: CDR1 SNHLY, CDR2 FYNNEI. DNA of the CDR3: TGTGCCAGCAGCGGCGGGGCTGCGGGTGGCTACACCTTC. It codes for CASSGGAAGGYTF.

V gene TRBV6-1 combines with J gene TRBJ1-3; tentative D call: TRBD1 (5 bases). CDR3 size: 16 residues. Germline CDR1 MNHNS, CDR2 SASEGT. Trimming removed 1 base from V and 0 bases from J, with 10 bases in between. Written as DNA, the CDR3 is TGTGCCAGCAGTGAAGTTGTGGGGCACTCTGGAAACACCATATATTTT. Protein sequence: CASSEVVGHSGNTIYF.